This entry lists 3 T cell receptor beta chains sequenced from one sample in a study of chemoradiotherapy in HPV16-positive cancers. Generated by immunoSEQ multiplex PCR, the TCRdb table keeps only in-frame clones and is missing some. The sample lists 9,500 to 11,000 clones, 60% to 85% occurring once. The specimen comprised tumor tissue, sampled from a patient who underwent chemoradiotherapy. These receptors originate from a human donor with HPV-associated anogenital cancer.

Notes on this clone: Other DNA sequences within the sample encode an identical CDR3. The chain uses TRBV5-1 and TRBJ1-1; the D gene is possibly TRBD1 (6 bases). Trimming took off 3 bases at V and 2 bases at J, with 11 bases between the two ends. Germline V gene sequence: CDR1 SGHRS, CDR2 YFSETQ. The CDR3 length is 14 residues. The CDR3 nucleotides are TGCGCCAGCAGCTCTAGGACAGCCAACACTGAAGCTTTCTTT. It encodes CASSSRTANTEAFF.

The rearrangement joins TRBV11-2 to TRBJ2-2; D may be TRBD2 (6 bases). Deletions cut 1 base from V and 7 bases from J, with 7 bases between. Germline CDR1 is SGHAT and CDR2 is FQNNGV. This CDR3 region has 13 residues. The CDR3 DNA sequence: TGTGCCAGCAGCTTAGCGGGAGTCGGGGAGCTGTTTTTT. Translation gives CASSLAGVGELFF.

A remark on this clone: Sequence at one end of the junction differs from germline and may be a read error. The DNA of the CDR3 is TGTGCTAGCAGTGACCAGGACAGGACAATAAATCAGCCCCAGCATTTT. The encoded protein is CASSDQDRTINQPQHF. The genes are TRBV6-1 and TRBJ1-5; 7 bases are shared with TRBD1. The CDR3 length is 16 residues. Germline CDR1 and CDR2: MNHNS and SASEGT.